This TCR beta chain was documented in a study of cytomegalovirus exposure and HLA in healthy donors. Comment on this clone: The antigen is undetermined.

The primer mix had 60 Vbeta and 13 Jbeta primers. TCRdb's copy holds only in-frame clones and misses some; the assay was immunoSEQ multiplex PCR. This sample has 210,000 or so clones, with roughly 83% found just once. General observations from the study: A few CMV-associated chains were confirmed in vitro to be specific for CMV antigens.

The CDR3 totals 15 residues. Trimming at V came to 6 bases and at J to 4 bases, leaving 3 bases not matched to a gene. In germline, CDR1 is SGHTA, CDR2 FQGTGA. The sample consisted of PBMCs. This sequence joins TRBV7-3 and TRBJ2-3; 14 bases match TRBD2. This TCR was recovered from a girl aged 10-17 years in good health and CMV-seronegative. Here the CDR3 DNA reads TGTGCCAGCAGTGGGACTAGCGGGAGTCCAGATACGCAGTATTTT. This sequence encodes CASSGTSGSPDTQYF.